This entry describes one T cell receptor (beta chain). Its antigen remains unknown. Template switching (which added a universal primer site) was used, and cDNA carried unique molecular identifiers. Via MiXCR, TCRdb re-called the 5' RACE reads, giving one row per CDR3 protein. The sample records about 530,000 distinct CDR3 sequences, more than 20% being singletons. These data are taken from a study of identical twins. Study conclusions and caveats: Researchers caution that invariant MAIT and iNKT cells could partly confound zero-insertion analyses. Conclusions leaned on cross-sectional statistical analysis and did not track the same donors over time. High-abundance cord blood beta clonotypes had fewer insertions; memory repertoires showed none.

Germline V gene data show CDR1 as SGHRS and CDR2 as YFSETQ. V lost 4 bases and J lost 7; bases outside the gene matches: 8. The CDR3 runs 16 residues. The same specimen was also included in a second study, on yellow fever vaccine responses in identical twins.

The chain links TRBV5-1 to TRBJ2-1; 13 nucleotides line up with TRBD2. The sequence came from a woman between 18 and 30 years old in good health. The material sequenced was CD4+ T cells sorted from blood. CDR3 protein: CASSPWTSGSSNEQFF. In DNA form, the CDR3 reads TGCGCCAGCAGCCCATGGACTAGCGGGAGTTCGAATGAGCAGTTCTTC.